The clone carrying this TCR beta chain was seen more than once but under ten times. Its specificity is unknown. Unexposed donor CD4+ T cells date from 2011-2018, before the COVID-19 pandemic. After about 11 days of culture, CD4+ T cells were isolated. This specimen belongs to a study of CD4 T cells in relation to SARS-CoV-2 and coronaviruses. The overall study: After 10 days of antigen culture, PBMC TCR beta CDR3s were sequenced. Controls used an HIV-1 Nef peptide pool or no peptide.

The CDR3 is 15 residues long. Per germline, CDR1 MNHEY and CDR2 SVGAGI. With 2 bases removed from V and 0 bases from J, the gap between germline ends came to 10 bases. TCRdb's copy holds only in-frame clones and misses some; the assay was immunoSEQ multiplex PCR. The sample lists 15,000 to 25,000 clones, around 80% occurring once. Findings of the study overall: About 65% of donors had memory CD4+ clonotypes crossrecognizing SARS-CoV-2 and common cold coronavirus spike.

Sequenced material: CD4+ T cells from PBMCs, cultured in vitro. The chain uses TRBV6-5 and TRBJ1-1; TRBD1 might be the D (6 bases). This TCR came from a human donor in good health. This chain's CDR3 is CASSYGGLVNTEAFF. The CDR3 DNA reads TGTGCCAGCAGTTACGGGGGGCTGGTGAACACTGAAGCTTTCTTT.